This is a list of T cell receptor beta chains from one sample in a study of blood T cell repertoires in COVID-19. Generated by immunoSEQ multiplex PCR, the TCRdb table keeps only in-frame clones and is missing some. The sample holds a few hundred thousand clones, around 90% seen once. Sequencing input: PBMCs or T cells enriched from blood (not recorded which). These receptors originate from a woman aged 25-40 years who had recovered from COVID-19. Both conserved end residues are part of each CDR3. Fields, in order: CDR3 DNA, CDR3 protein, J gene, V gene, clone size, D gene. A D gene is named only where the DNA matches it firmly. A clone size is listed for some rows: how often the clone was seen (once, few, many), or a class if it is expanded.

CDR3 DNA: TGTGCCATCAGTGGACTAGCGGGGGGCCTAAACTTTAATGAGCAGTTCTTC
CDR3 protein: CAISGLAGGLNFNEQFF
J gene: TRBJ2-1
V gene: TRBV10-3
clone size: once
D gene: TRBD2

CDR3 DNA: TGTGCCAGCAGCTCCGCCGGGGGACCCCAGCATTTT
CDR3 protein: CASSSAGGPQHF
J gene: TRBJ1-5
V gene: TRBV7-2
clone size: .
D gene: .

CDR3 DNA: TGTGCCAGCAGCCAAACAGCCCCAAAGCACAGAGCTTTCTTT
CDR3 protein: CASSQTAPKHRAFF
J gene: TRBJ1-1
V gene: TRBV28
clone size: .
D gene: .

CDR3 DNA: TGTGCCAGCAGCGTAGATCCGGGACAGACGAGCCCCTACGAGCAGTACTTC
CDR3 protein: CASSVDPGQTSPYEQYF
J gene: TRBJ2-7
V gene: TRBV9
clone size: .
D gene: TRBD1

CDR3 DNA: TGCGCCAGCTCAGGGGCCGTAGGGGGATTTTCGGAGACCCAGTACTTC
CDR3 protein: CASSGAVGGFSETQYF
J gene: TRBJ2-5
V gene: TRBV5-1
clone size: .
D gene: .

CDR3 DNA: TGTGCCAGCAGCTTAGAGATAGCGGGGGGACAAGAGACCCAGTACTTC
CDR3 protein: CASSLEIAGGQETQYF
J gene: TRBJ2-5
V gene: TRBV7-2
clone size: .
D gene: TRBD2

CDR3 DNA: TGTGCCAGCAGCTTAGATAGCGACGAGCAGTACTTC
CDR3 protein: CASSLDSDEQYF
J gene: TRBJ2-7
V gene: TRBV11-3
clone size: .
D gene: .

CDR3 DNA: TGTGCCAGCAGCTCAGGGACTGGGCTATTCGACAATGAGCAGTTCTTC
CDR3 protein: CASSSGTGLFDNEQFF
J gene: TRBJ2-1
V gene: TRBV7-9
clone size: .
D gene: .

CDR3 DNA: TGTGCCAGCAGTTTATCCCGTTTGGGAGGGGGGGACTTC
CDR3 protein: CASSLSRLGGGDF
J gene: TRBJ2-7
V gene: TRBV28
clone size: .
D gene: .

CDR3 DNA: TGTGCCAGCAGCCTCCCTAACCATGAAGCTTTCTTT
CDR3 protein: CASSLPNHEAFF
J gene: TRBJ1-1
V gene: TRBV6-5
clone size: .
D gene: .

CDR3 DNA: TGTGCCAGCAGTTACTCTAGCCAAATAGCCAACTATGGCTACACCTTC
CDR3 protein: CASSYSSQIANYGYTF
J gene: TRBJ1-2
V gene: TRBV6-5
clone size: .
D gene: .

CDR3 DNA: TGTGCCAGCAGTTTCGGGGATCGCTATGGCTACACCTTC
CDR3 protein: CASSFGDRYGYTF
J gene: TRBJ1-2
V gene: TRBV27
clone size: .
D gene: .

CDR3 DNA: TGTGCCAGCAGCGTAGGGCCGGGACAGGGGACGGGGGAGCAGTACTTC
CDR3 protein: CASSVGPGQGTGEQYF
J gene: TRBJ2-7
V gene: TRBV9
clone size: .
D gene: TRBD1

CDR3 DNA: TGTGCCAGCAGGCGCCACGGGGGAAGCGCTAGCACAGATACGCAGTATTTT
CDR3 protein: CASRRHGGSASTDTQYF
J gene: TRBJ2-3
V gene: TRBV7-3
clone size: .
D gene: .

CDR3 DNA: TGTGCCAGCACCCCCCTCCAACAGGGGGTTTATGGTGGCTACACCTTC
CDR3 protein: CASTPLQQGVYGGYTF
J gene: TRBJ1-2
V gene: TRBV27
clone size: .
D gene: TRBD1

CDR3 DNA: TGTGCCAGCTCTCCGACAGGGTTGGGCATTCAGTACTTC
CDR3 protein: CASSPTGLGIQYF
J gene: TRBJ2-4
V gene: TRBV18
clone size: once
D gene: TRBD1

CDR3 DNA: TGTGCCAGCAGTCCCGGCAGGGGCACTAACTATGGCTACACCTTC
CDR3 protein: CASSPGRGTNYGYTF
J gene: TRBJ1-2
V gene: TRBV6-5
clone size: once
D gene: .

CDR3 DNA: TGTGCCACCAGCAGATTTCCCCGCGATCCGGACAGGGGGCTGTACGAGCAGTACTTC
CDR3 protein: CATSRFPRDPDRGLYEQYF
J gene: TRBJ2-7
V gene: TRBV15
clone size: .
D gene: TRBD1

CDR3 DNA: TGCGCCAGCAGCCGACTAGCGGGGATGGGGGATACGCAGTATTTT
CDR3 protein: CASSRLAGMGDTQYF
J gene: TRBJ2-3
V gene: TRBV4-3
clone size: .
D gene: TRBD2

CDR3 DNA: TGTGCCAGCAGCCAATTGGAGGGGGGGCTCTATGGCTACACCTTC
CDR3 protein: CASSQLEGGLYGYTF
J gene: TRBJ1-2
V gene: TRBV7-8
clone size: .
D gene: .

CDR3 DNA: TGTGCCAGCAGCTTATCTTCGGACAGGTCCTACGAGCAGTACTTC
CDR3 protein: CASSLSSDRSYEQYF
J gene: TRBJ2-7
V gene: TRBV7-6
clone size: .
D gene: TRBD1

CDR3 DNA: TGCAGTGCTTCAGGGGTGGCTGGCTACACCTTC
CDR3 protein: CSASGVAGYTF
J gene: TRBJ1-2
V gene: TRBV20-1
clone size: .
D gene: .

CDR3 DNA: TGCAGTGCTAGTGTGGGCCGATCCCGAAACACTGAAGCTTTCTTT
CDR3 protein: CSASVGRSRNTEAFF
J gene: TRBJ1-1
V gene: TRBV20-1
clone size: .
D gene: .

CDR3 DNA: TGCGCCAGCAGCTTGGATTCCAGAATAGCGGGAGGTCTCACAGATACGCAGTATTTT
CDR3 protein: CASSLDSRIAGGLTDTQYF
J gene: TRBJ2-3
V gene: TRBV5-1
clone size: .
D gene: TRBD2

CDR3 DNA: TGTGCCAGCAGCGGGGGTGGTGGGACAGGGGTTGGGCACACTGAAGCTTTCTTT
CDR3 protein: CASSGGGGTGVGHTEAFF
J gene: TRBJ1-1
V gene: TRBV9
clone size: .
D gene: TRBD1

CDR3 DNA: TGCGCCAGCACTCTTAGCGGGAGTAATAAGTTCTTC
CDR3 protein: CASTLSGSNKFF
J gene: TRBJ2-1
V gene: TRBV10-2
clone size: once
D gene: TRBD2

CDR3 DNA: TGTGCCAGCAGCTCCCGACTAGCGGGGGCTTGGGGCGGGGAGCTGTTTTTT
CDR3 protein: CASSSRLAGAWGGELFF
J gene: TRBJ2-2
V gene: TRBV7-3
clone size: once
D gene: TRBD2

CDR3 DNA: TGTGCCAGCAGCCAAGAGCGCCCGGCGGCAACTAATGAAAAACTGTTTTTT
CDR3 protein: CASSQERPAATNEKLFF
J gene: TRBJ1-4
V gene: TRBV3-1/TRBV3-2
clone size: .
D gene: .

CDR3 DNA: TGTGCCATCAGAGCCGGGACAGGGAACGAGCAGTACTTC
CDR3 protein: CAIRAGTGNEQYF
J gene: TRBJ2-7
V gene: TRBV10-3
clone size: .
D gene: TRBD1

CDR3 DNA: TGTGCCAGCAGCAAAAGGAAAGGGGACTATGGCTACACCTTC
CDR3 protein: CASSKRKGDYGYTF
J gene: TRBJ1-2
V gene: TRBV21-1
clone size: few
D gene: .

CDR3 DNA: TGCGCCAGCAGCTTGGTTCCGGTAAACACTGAAGCTTTCTTT
CDR3 protein: CASSLVPVNTEAFF
J gene: TRBJ1-1
V gene: TRBV5-1
clone size: .
D gene: .

CDR3 DNA: TGTGCCAGCAGTTTCAGGCCCCTTCGGGGCCAAGAGACCCAGTACTTC
CDR3 protein: CASSFRPLRGQETQYF
J gene: TRBJ2-5
V gene: TRBV27
clone size: .
D gene: .

CDR3 DNA: TGCAGACTGTATCCGAACTATGGCTACACCTTC
CDR3 protein: CRLYPNYGYTF
J gene: TRBJ1-2
V gene: TRBV20-1
clone size: .
D gene: .

CDR3 DNA: TGTGCCAGCAGCGTAGCGGGAGGGCCGAATGAGCAGTTCTTC
CDR3 protein: CASSVAGGPNEQFF
J gene: TRBJ2-1
V gene: TRBV9
clone size: .
D gene: TRBD2

CDR3 DNA: TGTGCCAGCAGCCCTCCCCGAGCGGGGGTCTCTGGAAACACCATATATTTT
CDR3 protein: CASSPPRAGVSGNTIYF
J gene: TRBJ1-3
V gene: TRBV6-2/TRBV6-3
clone size: .
D gene: .

CDR3 DNA: TGTGCCTGGAGTAATAGCGGGGGGGCTGGAGATACGCAGTATTTT
CDR3 protein: CAWSNSGGAGDTQYF
J gene: TRBJ2-3
V gene: TRBV30
clone size: .
D gene: TRBD2

CDR3 DNA: TGTGCCAGCAGCACCCGGGGGGATGAAGCTTTCTTT
CDR3 protein: CASSTRGDEAFF
J gene: TRBJ1-1
V gene: TRBV7-9
clone size: .
D gene: .

CDR3 DNA: TGTGCCAACCTAAGCGGGAGTCAGTTAGATACGCAGTATTTT
CDR3 protein: CANLSGSQLDTQYF
J gene: TRBJ2-3
V gene: TRBV28
clone size: .
D gene: TRBD2

CDR3 DNA: TGTGCCAGCAGGGCGTCCTGGGGAGGCACTGAAGCTTTCTTT
CDR3 protein: CASRASWGGTEAFF
J gene: TRBJ1-1
V gene: TRBV28
clone size: .
D gene: .